This TCR beta chain originates from a study of CD8 T cells in Susac syndrome. Study-wide points: The TCR sequencing and HLA analysis in the study involved a relatively small number of individuals, as the study acknowledged.

Points on this clonotype: Its specificity is not known.

Random hexamers primed reverse transcription of about 0.45 to 1 ug RNA. TCR beta CDR3 was amplified by immunoSEQ covering 54 Vbeta and 13 Jbeta. TCRdb independently ran MiXCR on the immunoSEQ multiplex PCR reads; one entry per CDR3 protein. In the table there are approximately 160,000 distinct CDR3 sequences, roughly 94% of which are singletons. The CDR3 sequence is 14 residues long. The V gene lost 2 bases and the J gene lost 7 bases, with 12 bases spanning the gap. Sequencing of TCR beta covered CD8+ and CD4+ T cells obtained from blood. Negative isolation was used for CD8+ and CD4+ T cells, and FACS enrichment was applied to TEMRA cells.

The genes are TRBV12-3 or TRBV12-4 and TRBJ1-5; D might be TRBD1 (6 bases). The receptor was derived from a human donor in good health. Sequenced sample: CD4+ T cells from PBMCs. CDR3: CASSLSGAQQPQHF. CDR3 nucleotides: TGTGCCAGCAGTTTATCGGGGGCTCAACAGCCCCAGCATTTT.